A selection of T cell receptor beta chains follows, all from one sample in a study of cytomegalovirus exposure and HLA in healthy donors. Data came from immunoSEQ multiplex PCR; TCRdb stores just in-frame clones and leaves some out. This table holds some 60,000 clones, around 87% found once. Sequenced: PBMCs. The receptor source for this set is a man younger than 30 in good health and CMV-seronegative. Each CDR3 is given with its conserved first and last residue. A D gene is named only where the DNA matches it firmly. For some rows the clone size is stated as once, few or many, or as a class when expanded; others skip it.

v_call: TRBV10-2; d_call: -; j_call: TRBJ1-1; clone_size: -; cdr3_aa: CAAGRRNTEAFF; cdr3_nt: TGCGCCGCGGGGCGGCGGAACACTGAAGCTTTCTTT
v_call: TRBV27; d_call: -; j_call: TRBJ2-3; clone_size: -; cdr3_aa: CASSPHFTDTQYF; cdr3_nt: TGTGCCAGCAGTCCCCACTTCACAGATACGCAGTATTTT
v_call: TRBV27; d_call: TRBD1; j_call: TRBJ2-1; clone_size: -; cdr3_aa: CASRTGGSYNEQFF; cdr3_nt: TGTGCCAGCAGAACAGGGGGGTCCTACAATGAGCAGTTCTTC
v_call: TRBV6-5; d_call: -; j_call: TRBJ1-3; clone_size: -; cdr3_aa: CASTSPGNTIYF; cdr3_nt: TGTGCCAGCACCTCCCCCGGAAACACCATATATTTT
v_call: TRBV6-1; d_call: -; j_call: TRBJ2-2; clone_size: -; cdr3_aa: CASLGVNTGELFF; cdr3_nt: TGTGCCAGCCTAGGGGTTAACACCGGGGAGCTGTTTTTT
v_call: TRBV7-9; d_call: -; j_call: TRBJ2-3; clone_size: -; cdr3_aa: CASSLVVDTQYF; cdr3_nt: TGTGCCAGCAGCTTAGTCGTCGATACGCAGTATTTT
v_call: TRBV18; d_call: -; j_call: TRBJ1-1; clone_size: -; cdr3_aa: CASSPTDNTEAFF; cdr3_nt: TGTGCCAGCTCACCGACAGACAACACTGAAGCTTTCTTT
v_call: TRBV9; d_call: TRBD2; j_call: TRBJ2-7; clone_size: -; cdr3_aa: CASSVGGGGAYEQYF; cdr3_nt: TGTGCCAGCAGCGTAGGTGGCGGGGGGGCCTACGAGCAGTACTTC
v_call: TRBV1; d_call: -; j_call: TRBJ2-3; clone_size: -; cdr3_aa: CTSSQDLAGTPDTQYF; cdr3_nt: TGCACCAGCAGCCAAGATCTAGCGGGGACCCCAGATACGCAGTATTTT
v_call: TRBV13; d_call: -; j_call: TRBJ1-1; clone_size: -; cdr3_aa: CASSLGQGRTEAFF; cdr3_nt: TGTGCCAGCAGCTTAGGACAGGGTAGGACTGAAGCTTTCTTT
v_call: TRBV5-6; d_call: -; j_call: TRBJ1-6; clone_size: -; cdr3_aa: CASSLDWNSPLHF; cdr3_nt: TGTGCCAGCAGCTTGGACTGGAATTCACCCCTCCACTTT
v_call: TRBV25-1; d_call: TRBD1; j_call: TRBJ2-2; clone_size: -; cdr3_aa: CASARQGGTGELFF; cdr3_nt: TGTGCCAGCGCTCGACAGGGGGGCACCGGGGAGCTGTTTTTT
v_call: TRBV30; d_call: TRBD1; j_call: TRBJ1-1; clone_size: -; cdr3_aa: CAWSVRDREAFF; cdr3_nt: TGTGCCTGGAGTGTAAGGGACAGGGAAGCTTTCTTT
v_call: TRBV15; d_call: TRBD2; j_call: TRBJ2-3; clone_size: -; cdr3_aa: CATSRGLASRDTQYF; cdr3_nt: TGTGCCACCAGCAGGGGACTAGCTTCGCGGGATACGCAGTATTTT
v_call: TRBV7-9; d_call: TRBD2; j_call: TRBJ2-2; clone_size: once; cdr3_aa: CASSFRGERGIGELFF; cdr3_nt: TGTGCCAGCAGCTTCCGGGGCGAGCGGGGGATCGGGGAGCTGTTTTTT
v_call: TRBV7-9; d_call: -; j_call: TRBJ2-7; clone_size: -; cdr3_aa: CASSLGGGTYEQYF; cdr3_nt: TGTGCCAGCAGCTTAGGGGGCGGCACCTACGAGCAGTACTTC
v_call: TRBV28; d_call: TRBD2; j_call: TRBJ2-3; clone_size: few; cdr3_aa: CASSLFRLAGGDTQYF; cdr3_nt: TGTGCCAGCAGTTTATTCCGACTAGCGGGGGGTGATACGCAGTATTTT
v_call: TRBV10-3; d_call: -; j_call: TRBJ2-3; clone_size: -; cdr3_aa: CATIMAGSTDTQYF; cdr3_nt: TGTGCCACCATAATGGCGGGAAGCACAGATACGCAGTATTTT
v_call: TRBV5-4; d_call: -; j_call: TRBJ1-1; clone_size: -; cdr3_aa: CASSLASFRDLNTEAFF; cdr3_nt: TGTGCCAGCAGCCTAGCTTCCTTCAGGGACTTGAACACTGAAGCTTTCTTT
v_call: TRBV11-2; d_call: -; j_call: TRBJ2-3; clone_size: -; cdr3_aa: CASSLVPGSDTQYF; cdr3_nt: TGTGCCAGCAGCTTAGTACCGGGTTCAGATACGCAGTATTTT
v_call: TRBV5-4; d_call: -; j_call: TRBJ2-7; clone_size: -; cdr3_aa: CASSPPAGSYEQYF; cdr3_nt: TGTGCCAGCAGCCCCCCGGCGGGATCCTACGAGCAGTACTTC
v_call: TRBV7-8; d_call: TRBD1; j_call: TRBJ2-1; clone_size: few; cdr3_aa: CASSFRSGTGVIEQFF; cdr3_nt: TGTGCCAGCAGCTTTCGCTCCGGGACAGGGGTTATTGAGCAGTTCTTC
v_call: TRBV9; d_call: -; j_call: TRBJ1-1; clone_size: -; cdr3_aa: CASSASLSWQRTSEAFF; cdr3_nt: TGTGCCAGCAGCGCCAGCCTAAGTTGGCAGCGGACTTCTGAAGCTTTCTTT
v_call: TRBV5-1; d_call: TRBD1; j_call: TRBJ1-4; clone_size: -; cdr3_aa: CASTDTGADEKLFF; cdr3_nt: TGCGCCAGCACCGATACAGGGGCGGATGAAAAACTGTTTTTT
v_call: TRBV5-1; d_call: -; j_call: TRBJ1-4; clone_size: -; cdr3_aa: CASSSTGTTNEKLFF; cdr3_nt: TGCGCCAGCAGCAGTACAGGGACCACTAATGAAAAACTGTTTTTT
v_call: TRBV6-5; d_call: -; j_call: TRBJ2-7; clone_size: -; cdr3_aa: CASRMEQGPYEQYF; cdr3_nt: TGTGCCAGCAGAATGGAACAGGGACCCTACGAGCAGTACTTC
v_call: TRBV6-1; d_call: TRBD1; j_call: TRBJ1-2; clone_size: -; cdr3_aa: CATPTGGAGYGYTF; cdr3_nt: TGTGCCACTCCCACAGGGGGCGCTGGCTATGGCTACACCTTC
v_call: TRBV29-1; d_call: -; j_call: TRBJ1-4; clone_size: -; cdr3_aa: CSVETHPGVNEKLFF; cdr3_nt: TGCAGCGTTGAAACCCACCCAGGGGTTAATGAAAAACTGTTTTTT
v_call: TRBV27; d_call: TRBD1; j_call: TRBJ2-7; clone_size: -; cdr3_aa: CASSHGQDSYEQYF; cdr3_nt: TGTGCCAGCAGTCACGGACAGGACTCCTACGAGCAGTACTTC
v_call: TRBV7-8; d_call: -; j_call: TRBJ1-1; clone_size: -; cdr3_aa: CASSLWATEAFF; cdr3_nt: TGTGCCAGCAGCTTATGGGCCACTGAAGCTTTCTTT
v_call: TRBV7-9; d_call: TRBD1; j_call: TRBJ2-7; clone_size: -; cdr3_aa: CASSSRQGPYEQYF; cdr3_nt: TGTGCCAGCAGCTCACGACAGGGACCCTACGAGCAGTACTTC
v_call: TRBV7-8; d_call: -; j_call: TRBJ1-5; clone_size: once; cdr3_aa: CASSPGIVNNQPQHF; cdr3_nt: TGTGCCAGCAGCCCCGGGATCGTAAACAATCAGCCCCAGCATTTT
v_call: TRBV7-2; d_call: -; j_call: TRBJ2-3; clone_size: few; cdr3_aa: CASSRAGRSTDTQYF; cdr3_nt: TGTGCCAGCAGCCGAGCAGGTCGTAGCACAGATACGCAGTATTTT
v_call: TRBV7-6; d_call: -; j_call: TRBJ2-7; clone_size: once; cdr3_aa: CASSLGSERTYEQYF; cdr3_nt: TGTGCCAGCAGCTTAGGTAGTGAGCGGACCTACGAGCAGTACTTC
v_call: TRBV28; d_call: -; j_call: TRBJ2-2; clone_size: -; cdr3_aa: CASTPSRYTGELFF; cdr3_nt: TGTGCCAGCACCCCGTCACGGTACACCGGGGAGCTGTTTTTT
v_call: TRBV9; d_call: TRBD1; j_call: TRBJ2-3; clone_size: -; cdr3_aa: CASSPTTGAGTQYF; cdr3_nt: TGTGCCAGCAGCCCAACCACAGGGGCTGGTACGCAGTATTTT
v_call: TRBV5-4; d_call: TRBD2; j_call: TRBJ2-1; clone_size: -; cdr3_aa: CASSLDWGGSSYNEQFF; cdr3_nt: TGTGCCAGCAGCTTGGATTGGGGGGGTAGCTCCTACAATGAGCAGTTCTTC
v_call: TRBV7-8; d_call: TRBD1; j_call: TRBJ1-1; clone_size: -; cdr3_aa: CASRKDRVPREAFF; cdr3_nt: TGTGCCAGCAGAAAGGACAGGGTACCCAGGGAAGCTTTCTTT
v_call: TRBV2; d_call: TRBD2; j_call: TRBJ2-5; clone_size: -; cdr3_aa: CASLAGGQGYDQYF; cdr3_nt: TGTGCCAGCTTAGCGGGGGGGCAGGGGTACGACCAGTACTTC
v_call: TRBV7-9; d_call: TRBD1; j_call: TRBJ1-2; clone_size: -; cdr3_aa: CASSLNLQGATDGYTF; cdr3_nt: TGTGCCAGCAGCTTAAACCTACAGGGGGCGACTGATGGCTACACCTTC
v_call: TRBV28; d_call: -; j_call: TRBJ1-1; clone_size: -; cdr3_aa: CASSSTDTEAFF; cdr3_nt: TGTGCCAGCAGTTCCACGGACACTGAAGCTTTCTTT
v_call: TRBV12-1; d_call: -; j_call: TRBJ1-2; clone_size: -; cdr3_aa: CASSFAGARANYGYTF; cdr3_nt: TGTGCCAGCAGCTTTGCGGGGGCTAGAGCTAACTATGGCTACACCTTC
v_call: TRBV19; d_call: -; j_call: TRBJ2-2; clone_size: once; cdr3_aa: CASKGDTGELFF; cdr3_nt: TGTGCCAGTAAAGGGGACACCGGGGAGCTGTTTTTT
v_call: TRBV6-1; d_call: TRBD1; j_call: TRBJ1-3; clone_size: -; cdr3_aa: CASSSSRGPENTIYF; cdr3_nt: TGTGCCAGCAGCTCAAGCAGGGGGCCGGAAAACACCATATATTTT
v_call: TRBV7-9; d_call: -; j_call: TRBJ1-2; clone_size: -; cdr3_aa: CASSLSGDLRYTF; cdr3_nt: TGTGCCAGCAGCCTAAGCGGGGATTTGCGCTACACCTTC
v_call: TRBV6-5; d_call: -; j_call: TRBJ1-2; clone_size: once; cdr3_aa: CASSPDRNYGYTF; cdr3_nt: TGTGCCAGCAGCCCGGACAGAAACTATGGCTACACCTTC
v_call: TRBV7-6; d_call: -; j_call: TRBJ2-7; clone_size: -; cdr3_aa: CASSTTIEQYF; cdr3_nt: TGTGCCAGCAGCACGACTATAGAGCAGTACTTC
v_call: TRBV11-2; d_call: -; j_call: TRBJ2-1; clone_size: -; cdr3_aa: CASSSGGLAGYNEQFF; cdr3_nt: TGTGCCAGCAGCTCCGGGGGACTGGCGGGGTACAATGAGCAGTTCTTC
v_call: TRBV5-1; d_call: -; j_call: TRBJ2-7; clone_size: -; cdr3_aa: CASSRDISYEQYF; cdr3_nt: TGCGCCAGCAGCCGTGACATCTCCTACGAGCAGTACTTC
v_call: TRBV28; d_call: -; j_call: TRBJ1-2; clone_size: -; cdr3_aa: CASSSTANYGYTF; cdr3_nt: TGTGCCAGCAGTTCTACAGCTAACTATGGCTACACCTTC
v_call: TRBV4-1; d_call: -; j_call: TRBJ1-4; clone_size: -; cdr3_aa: CATAGLLNEKLFF; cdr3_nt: TGCGCCACCGCGGGACTGCTTAATGAAAAACTGTTTTTT
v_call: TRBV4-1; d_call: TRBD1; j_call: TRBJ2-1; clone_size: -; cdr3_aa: CASSQDPVPRGPVEFF; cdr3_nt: TGCGCCAGCAGCCAAGATCCTGTGCCGAGGGGGCCGGTGGAGTTCTTC
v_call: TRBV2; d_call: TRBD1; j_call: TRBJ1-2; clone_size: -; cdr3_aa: CASLFFGQGYGYTF; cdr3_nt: TGTGCCAGCCTATTCTTTGGACAGGGTTATGGCTACACCTTC
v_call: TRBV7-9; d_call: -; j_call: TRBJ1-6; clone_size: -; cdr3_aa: CASSLQKIVSPLHF; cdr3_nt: TGTGCCAGCAGCTTACAGAAAATTGTTTCACCCCTCCACTTT
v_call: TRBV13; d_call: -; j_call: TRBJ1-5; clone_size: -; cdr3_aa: CASSLQGSENQPQHF; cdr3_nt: TGTGCCAGCAGCCTTCAGGGGAGCGAAAATCAGCCCCAGCATTTT
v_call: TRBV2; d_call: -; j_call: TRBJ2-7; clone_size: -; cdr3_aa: CASSELQAPTYEQYF; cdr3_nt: TGTGCCAGCAGTGAGCTACAGGCTCCGACCTACGAGCAGTACTTC
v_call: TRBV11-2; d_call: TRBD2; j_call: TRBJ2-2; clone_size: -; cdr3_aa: CASSGSGGQNTGELFF; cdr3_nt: TGTGCCAGCAGCGGTAGCGGGGGCCAGAACACCGGGGAGCTGTTTTTT
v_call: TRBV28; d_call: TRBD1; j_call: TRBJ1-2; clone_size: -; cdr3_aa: CASSPLTGGYGYTF; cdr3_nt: TGTGCCAGCAGTCCTCTGACAGGGGGGTATGGCTACACCTTC